This is a list of T cell receptor beta chains from one sample in a study of blood T cell repertoires in COVID-19. Only in-frame clones appear in the TCRdb table, and some are missing; sequencing was by immunoSEQ multiplex PCR. The table lists 200,000 to 250,000 clones, 65% to 80% of them singletons. The sequencing input was peripheral blood. Every receptor here comes from a woman aged 40 to 49 with active or convalescent COVID-19. The CDR3 runs from the conserved cysteine through the conserved F or W.

j_call v_call cdr3_aa
TRBJ2-3 TRBV5-4 CASSTSRGGTDTQYF
TRBJ2-3 TRBV9 CASSVLGGPTDTQYF
TRBJ2-7 TRBV5-1 CASSWTSNSYEQYF
TRBJ2-3 TRBV19 CASSIEGGFTDTQYF
TRBJ2-7 TRBV7-2 CASSLAPGYYEQYF
TRBJ1-5 TRBV19 CASSILSQPQHF
TRBJ2-3 TRBV3-1/TRBV3-2 CASSPPPGDTQYF
TRBJ2-3 TRBV7-9 CASSVTNPTDTQYF
TRBJ1-3 TRBV28 CASFVTGNSGNTIYF
TRBJ1-2 TRBV4-1 CASSLPGQGNYGYTF
TRBJ1-3 TRBV12-3/TRBV12-4 CASSSTGNTIYF
TRBJ1-2 TRBV5-1 CASSDPGGDYGYTF
TRBJ2-5 TRBV3-1/TRBV3-2 CASSPDRVQETQYF
TRBJ1-2 TRBV28 CASRGTGGNYGYTF
TRBJ1-1 TRBV28 CASSSLTGYTEAFF
TRBJ1-2 TRBV27 CASLGPGTPNYGYTF
TRBJ1-1 TRBV3-1/TRBV3-2 CASSPTLDAGNAFF
TRBJ1-1 TRBV6-4 CASSDSGVAAGVGAFF
TRBJ2-1 TRBV30 CAWSDRDEQFF
TRBJ1-1 TRBV29-1 CSVVNAGTHTEAFF
TRBJ2-6 TRBV5-1 CASTGEIGSGANVLTF
TRBJ2-7 TRBV7-6 CASSLGNSYEQYF
TRBJ2-3 TRBV29-1 CSPSRADTQYF
TRBJ2-1 TRBV30 CAWSVARARGEQFF
TRBJ2-1 TRBV12-3/TRBV12-4 CASSFGGSNEQFF
TRBJ1-4 TRBV27 CASSLGGEGWEKLFF
TRBJ1-4 TRBV6-5 CASSRGRLSEKLFF
TRBJ2-3 TRBV5-1 CASSLFPGGSTDTQYF
TRBJ1-5 TRBV7-6 CASSLGANRGSNQPQHF
TRBJ1-1 TRBV27 CASSYYSNTEAFF
TRBJ1-1 TRBV10-1 CASSESGGRTEAFF
TRBJ1-4 TRBV19 CASREGEKLFF
TRBJ2-7 TRBV6-5 CASSYGGYLNEQYF
TRBJ1-1 TRBV30 CAWSYHAEAFF
TRBJ2-2 TRBV4-2 CASSQSGAGELFF
TRBJ2-1 TRBV5-5 CASSHGGGYNEQFF
TRBJ1-6 TRBV30 CAWNPTGAVDSPLHF
TRBJ1-6 TRBV29-1 CSVGTGSYNSPLHF
TRBJ1-5 TRBV18 CASSPSVNSNQPQHF
TRBJ2-5 TRBV7-3 CASSRGDRFQETQYF
TRBJ1-2 TRBV11-2 CASSTHSYGYTF
TRBJ2-1 TRBV2 CASRLRAGGRVEQFF
TRBJ1-3 TRBV9 CASSALSGNTIYF
TRBJ1-3 TRBV2 CATSGSGNTIYF